The subject of this entry is one T cell receptor beta chain. As yet, its antigen is unknown. The sample originates from a study of T cell repertoires in cytomegalovirus infection. Whole-study results and caveats: The ex vivo response was dominated by HLA-C-restricted CMV-specific TCR beta clonotypes.

J lost 2 bases, V lost 2 bases, and 10 bases had no gene match. The CDR3 covers 17 residues. From germline, CDR1 is SGHVS and CDR2 FQNEAQ. MiXCR, run by TCRdb on the reads, gives a single entry per CDR3 protein. Counted here are 200,000 or so distinct CDR3 sequences, 35% to 40% occurring once; the ten biggest clones make up 55% to 60%. The source was CD8+ T cells from cultured PBMCs, collected from culture after CMV antigen stimulation. This clonotype was obtained from a human donor in good health (CMV status not recorded). Some clones in this sample may be carry-over from other donors' samples. V and J are TRBV7-8 and TRBJ2-3; TRBD2 matches 7 bases. The CDR3 spells CASSLPQGRGNTDTQYF. The CDR3 DNA reads as TGTGCCAGCAGCTTACCCCAAGGGAGGGGAAACACAGATACGCAGTATTTT.